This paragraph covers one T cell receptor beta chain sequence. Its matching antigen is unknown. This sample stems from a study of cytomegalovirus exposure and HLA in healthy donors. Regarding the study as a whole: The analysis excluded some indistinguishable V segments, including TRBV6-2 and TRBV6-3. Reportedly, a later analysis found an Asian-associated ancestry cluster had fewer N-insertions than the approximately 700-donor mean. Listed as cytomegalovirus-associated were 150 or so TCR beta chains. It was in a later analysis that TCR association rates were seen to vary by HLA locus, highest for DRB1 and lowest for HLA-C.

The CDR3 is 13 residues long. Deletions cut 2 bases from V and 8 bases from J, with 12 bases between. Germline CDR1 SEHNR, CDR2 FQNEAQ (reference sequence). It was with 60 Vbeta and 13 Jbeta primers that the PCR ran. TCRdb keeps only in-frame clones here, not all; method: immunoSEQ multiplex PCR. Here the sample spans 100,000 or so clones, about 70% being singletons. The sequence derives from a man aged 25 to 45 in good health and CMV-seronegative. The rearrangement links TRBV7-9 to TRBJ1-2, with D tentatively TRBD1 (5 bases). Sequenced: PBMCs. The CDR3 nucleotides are TGTGCCAGCAGCTTATCGAAGGGGTGGGGCTACACCTTC. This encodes CASSLSKGWGYTF.